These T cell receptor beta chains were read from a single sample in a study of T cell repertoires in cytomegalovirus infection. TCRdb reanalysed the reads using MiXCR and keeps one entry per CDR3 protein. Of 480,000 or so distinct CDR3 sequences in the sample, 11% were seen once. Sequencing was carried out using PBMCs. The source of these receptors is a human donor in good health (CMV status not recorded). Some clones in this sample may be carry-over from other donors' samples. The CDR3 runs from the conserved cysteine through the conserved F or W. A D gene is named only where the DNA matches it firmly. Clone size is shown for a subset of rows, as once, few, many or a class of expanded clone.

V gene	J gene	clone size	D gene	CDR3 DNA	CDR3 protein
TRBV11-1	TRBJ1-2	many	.	TGTGCCAGCAGCCCTGGCCGGGTTAACTATGGCTACACCTTC	CASSPGRVNYGYTF
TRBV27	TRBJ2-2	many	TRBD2	TGTGCCAGCAGTCCTTTAGCGGGAGCTAACACCGGGGAGCTGTTTTTT	CASSPLAGANTGELFF
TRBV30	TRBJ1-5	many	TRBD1	TGTGCCTGGAGTAGGACAGGGGGCAGTCAGCCCCAGCATTTT	CAWSRTGGSQPQHF
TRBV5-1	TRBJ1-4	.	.	TGCGCCAGCAGTGCAACTCCTCAAACTAATGAAAAACTGTTTTTT	CASSATPQTNEKLFF
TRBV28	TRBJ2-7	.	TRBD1	TGTGCCAGCAGTTTAATCATGCGGGACAGGGTCTACGAGCAGTACTTC	CASSLIMRDRVYEQYF
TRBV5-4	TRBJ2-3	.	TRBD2	TGTGCCAGCAGCTTGGCTGGACTAGCGCGTACAGATACGCAGTATTTT	CASSLAGLARTDTQYF
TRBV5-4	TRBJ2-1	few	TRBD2	TGTGCCAGCAGCCCCCCGGGGAGGGAGAGGGTTGAGCAGTTCTTC	CASSPPGRERVEQFF
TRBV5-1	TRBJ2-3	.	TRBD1	TGCGCCAGCAGCTTAGGCACAGGGGGTGTCGCAGATACGCAGTATTTT	CASSLGTGGVADTQYF
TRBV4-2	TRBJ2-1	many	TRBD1	TGTGCCAGCAGACGTACAGGGGGGTCCTACAATGAGCAGTTCTTC	CASRRTGGSYNEQFF
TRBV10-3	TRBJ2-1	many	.	TGTGCCATCAGTGAGGAAGGAGACGGTGGGACGTGGAATGAGCAGTTCTTC	CAISEEGDGGTWNEQFF
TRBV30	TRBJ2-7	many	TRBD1	TGTGCCTGGAGTGTACCCCGGACAGGGCCGCCACCCCTACCCTACGAGCAGTACTTC	CAWSVPRTGPPPLPYEQYF
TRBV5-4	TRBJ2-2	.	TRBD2	TGTGCCAGCAGCCGGCGGGGTAGCGGGATGAACACCGGGGAGCTGTTTTTT	CASSRRGSGMNTGELFF
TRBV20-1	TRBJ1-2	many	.	TGCAGTGCTAGACCCCCGGGGGAAGGGGCGAACTATGGCTACACCTTC	CSARPPGEGANYGYTF
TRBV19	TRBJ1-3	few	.	TGTGCCAGTAGTGCGGGGAGGTTTGGACCGGACACCATATATTTT	CASSAGRFGPDTIYF
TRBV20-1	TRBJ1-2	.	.	TGCAGTGCTAGGGTTGAGCTTAACTATGGCTACACCTTC	CSARVELNYGYTF
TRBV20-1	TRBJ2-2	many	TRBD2	TGCAGTGTAGGGGGACTAGCGGGAGGTCGTGGTACCGGGGAGCTGTTTTTT	CSVGGLAGGRGTGELFF
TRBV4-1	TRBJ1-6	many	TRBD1	TGCGCCAGCAGCAGGGGCCAGGGGGGAAGAAATGTTCACCTCCACTTT	CASSRGQGGRNVHLHF
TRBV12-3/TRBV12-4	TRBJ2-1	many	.	TGTGCCAGCAGTTCGATCCCGCCTACAGGCAATGAGCAGTTCTTC	CASSSIPPTGNEQFF
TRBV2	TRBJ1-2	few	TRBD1	TGTGCCAGCACCCCAGGGGGGACATCCGCCAATGGCTACACCTTC	CASTPGGTSANGYTF
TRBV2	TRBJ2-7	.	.	TGTGCCAGCAGGGTCTCAATCTACGAGCAGTACTTC	CASRVSIYEQYF
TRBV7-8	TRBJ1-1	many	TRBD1	TGTGCCAGCAGCCTAGGGACAGGGGGCGCGAGGACTGAAGCTTTCTTT	CASSLGTGGARTEAFF
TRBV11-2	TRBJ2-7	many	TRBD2	TGTGCCAGCAGCCACCTTAGCGGACTAGCGGGAAACGAGCAGTACTTC	CASSHLSGLAGNEQYF
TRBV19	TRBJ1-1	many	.	TGTGCCAGTAGTATCCGTCCGGGGAACACTGAAGCTTTCTTT	CASSIRPGNTEAFF
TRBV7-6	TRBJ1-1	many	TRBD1	TGTGCCAGCAGCCTAGCAGGGGGGCGGTCCCACACTGAAGCTTTCTTT	CASSLAGGRSHTEAFF
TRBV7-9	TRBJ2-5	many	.	TGTGCCAGCAGCTCCGTAGGGAGGCAAGGGAAGACCCAGTACTTC	CASSSVGRQGKTQYF
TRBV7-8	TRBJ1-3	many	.	TGTGCCAGCAGCCCGGTTTTAGGGTTAGGAAACACCATATATTTT	CASSPVLGLGNTIYF
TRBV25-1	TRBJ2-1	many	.	TGTGCCAGCAGTGAAAAGTCAGGGGCCTACAATGAGCAGTTCTTC	CASSEKSGAYNEQFF
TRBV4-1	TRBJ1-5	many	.	TGCGCCAGCAGCCAGGGACGCTATCAGCCCCAGCATTTT	CASSQGRYQPQHF
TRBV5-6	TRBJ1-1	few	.	TGTGCCAGCAGCTTGGCCCGGGGGGTGAACACTGAAGCTTTCTTT	CASSLARGVNTEAFF
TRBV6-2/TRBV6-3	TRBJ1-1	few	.	TGTGCCAGCAGTTACTCATTACCCCGGACAGAAAAGAACACTGAAGCTTTCTTT	CASSYSLPRTEKNTEAFF
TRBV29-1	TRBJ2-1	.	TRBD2	TGCAGCACGGCAGGGGGGACTAGCGGGTACAATGAGCAGTTCTTC	CSTAGGTSGYNEQFF
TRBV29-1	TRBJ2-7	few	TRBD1	TGCAGCGCTTCACAGGGGAATATCTACGAGCAGTACTTC	CSASQGNIYEQYF
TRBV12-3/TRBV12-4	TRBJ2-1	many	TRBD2	TGTGCCAGCAGTTTAGCTAGCGGGAGTTGGAATGAGCAGTTCTTC	CASSLASGSWNEQFF
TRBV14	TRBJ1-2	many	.	TGTGCCAGCAGCCAGGGGGGACCGAACTCTAACTATGGCTACACCTTC	CASSQGGPNSNYGYTF
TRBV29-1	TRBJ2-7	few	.	TGCAGCGTTGATCAAGGGACATCGAGTATCTACGAGCAGTACTTC	CSVDQGTSSIYEQYF
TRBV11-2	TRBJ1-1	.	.	TGTGCCAGCAGCTTATTTCGGCTGAGGACTGAAGCTTTCTTT	CASSLFRLRTEAFF
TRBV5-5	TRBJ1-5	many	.	TGTGCCAGCAGCTTGGGTACAACAGGGACGAGCAATCAGCCCCAGCATTTT	CASSLGTTGTSNQPQHF
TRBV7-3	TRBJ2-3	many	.	TGTGCCAGCAGCTCCCCTCTCACCCCTGGCACAGATACGCAGTATTTT	CASSSPLTPGTDTQYF
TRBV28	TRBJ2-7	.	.	TGTGCCAGCAGGCCTAGCGCCAATACCTACGAGCAGTACTTC	CASRPSANTYEQYF
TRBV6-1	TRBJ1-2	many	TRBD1	TGTGCCAGCAGTTCTCCGGGACAGAGGGGGGGCTACACCTTC	CASSSPGQRGGYTF
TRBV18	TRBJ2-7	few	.	TGTGCCAGCACCCCCGGGACCGTCACTTACGAGCAGTACTTC	CASTPGTVTYEQYF
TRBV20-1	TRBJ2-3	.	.	TGCAGTGCAACCTACTTAGGCCCTACGCAGTATTTT	CSATYLGPTQYF
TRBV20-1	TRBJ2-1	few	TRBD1	TGCAGTGGATGGGACAGAATAAATGAGCAGTTCTTC	CSGWDRINEQFF
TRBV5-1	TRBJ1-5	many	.	TGCGCCAGCAGCTTGGGGCCCGACAGGAGCAATCAGCCCCAGCATTTT	CASSLGPDRSNQPQHF
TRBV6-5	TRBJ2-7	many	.	TGTGCCAGCAGTCTGACAGGGGGCGCAGAAGTAGCGGGGGTACCCTACGAGCAGTACTTC	CASSLTGGAEVAGVPYEQYF
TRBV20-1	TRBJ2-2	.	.	TGCAGTGCTGGGGGTTCGGCTGGCGTGGAGCTGTTTTTT	CSAGGSAGVELFF
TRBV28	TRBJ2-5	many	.	TGTGCCAGCAGCAAAGGTGGAGGGCAGGGACTGGAGGAGACCCAGTACTTC	CASSKGGGQGLEETQYF
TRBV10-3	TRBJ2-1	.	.	TGTGCCATCAGTGAGTCGACTCAAAGGGTCTCCTACAATGAGCAGTTCTTC	CAISESTQRVSYNEQFF
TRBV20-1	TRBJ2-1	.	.	TGCAGTGCTAGTGCGACAGGTCACTACAATGAGCAGTTCTTC	CSASATGHYNEQFF
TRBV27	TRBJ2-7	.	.	TGTGCCAGCCGAATGCGCGGTTTTCGAGACGAGCAGTACTTC	CASRMRGFRDEQYF